The clone carrying this T cell receptor (beta chain) was counted a few times. Its antigen is unidentified. Each CDR3 protein is one row after TCRdb ran MiXCR on the 5' RACE reads. The sample has 300,000 to 400,000 distinct CDR3 sequences, 13% seen once; the top ten hold 20% to 25%. The data are from a study of T-cell memory formation after mild COVID-19. The wider study: Largely donor-specific sequence clusters came from two donors. Study-wide results and limits: Second-wave clones that peaked on day 37 lacked confirmed SARS-CoV-2 specificity. Some clones that responded turned up in pre-infection memory, which suggests that cross-reactive memory joined in. Researchers report contracting CD4+ clones mostly in CM and EM, with CD8+ clones in EMRA.

The CDR3 has 18 amino acids. V lost 7 bases, J lost 7 bases, and 14 bases stayed unmatched. The germline V gene encodes CDR1 SGHTA and CDR2 FQGNSA. The sequencing input was PBMCs or a T cell subset sorted from them (not recorded which). This sequence originates from a man younger than 35 who had mild COVID-19 (a few samples of this study predate the infection). Cell type and time point are not known. The rearrangement links TRBV7-2 to TRBJ2-2; 14 bases agree with TRBD2. For the CDR3, the DNA is TGTGCCAGCATCCTCAGGACTAGCGGGGGGCCCTTGGGCGGGGAGCTGTTTTTT. Translation gives CASILRTSGGPLGGELFF.